This T cell receptor (beta chain) derives from a study of control samples from healthy donors and cancer patients. Clones were read by immunoSEQ multiplex PCR, and TCRdb kept only the in-frame ones, dropping some. The sample includes 60,000 to 75,000 clones, 83% of them seen just once. In germline, CDR1 is SGHDT, CDR2 YYEEEE. The V and J ends lost 3 bases and 6 bases respectively, with 15 bases between them. The CDR3 is made up of 14 amino acids. This TCR came from a man between 60 and 75 years old in good health. Sequencing input: blood. The chain joins TRBV5-6 to TRBJ1-1; D perhaps matches TRBD1 (5 bases). CDR3 in amino acids: CASSSGLARAEAFF. DNA of the CDR3: TGTGCCAGCAGCTCAGGGTTGGCTAGAGCTGAAGCTTTCTTT.